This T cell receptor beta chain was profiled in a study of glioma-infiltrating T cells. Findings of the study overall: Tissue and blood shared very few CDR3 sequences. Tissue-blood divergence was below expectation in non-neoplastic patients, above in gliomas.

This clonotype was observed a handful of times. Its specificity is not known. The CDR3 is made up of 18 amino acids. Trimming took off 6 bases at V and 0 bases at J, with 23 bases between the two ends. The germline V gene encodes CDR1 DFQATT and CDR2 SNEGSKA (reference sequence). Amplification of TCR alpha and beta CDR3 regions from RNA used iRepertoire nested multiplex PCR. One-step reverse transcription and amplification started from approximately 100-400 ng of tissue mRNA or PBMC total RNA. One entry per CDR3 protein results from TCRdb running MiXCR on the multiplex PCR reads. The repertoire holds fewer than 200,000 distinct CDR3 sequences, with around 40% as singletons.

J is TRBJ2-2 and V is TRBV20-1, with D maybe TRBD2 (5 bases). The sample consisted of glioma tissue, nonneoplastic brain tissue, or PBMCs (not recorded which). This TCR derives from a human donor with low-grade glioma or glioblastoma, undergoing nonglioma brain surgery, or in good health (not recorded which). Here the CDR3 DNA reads TGCAGTGCCCAGTCCCCCTCGGCCCAGCGGTCGAACACCGGGGAGCTGTTTTTT. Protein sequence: CSAQSPSAQRSNTGELFF.